The 27 T cell receptor beta chains reported below all come from one sample, sequenced in a study of beta chain features in type 1 diabetes. TCRB transcripts that were expressed got sequenced, as all of the isolated RNA had been reverse transcribed. Assay used: immunoSEQ multiplex PCR; TCRdb lists only in-frame clones, some missing. The data contain 250,000 to 350,000 clones, roughly an eighth of them singletons. Their cognate antigens are unknown. Study-level points and caveats: Patients with Type 1 diabetes showed moderately but significantly shorter TCRB CDR3s in all four CD4+ subsets.

Material: naive CD4+ T cells from blood. The source is a man between 25 and 39 years old with type 1 diabetes.

This clone occurred a few times. The chain is built from TRBV2 and TRBJ2-5; D is unresolved. CDR1 is SNHLY and CDR2 is FYNNEI in the germline V gene. The length of the CDR3 is 12 residues. Trimming took 10 bases from V and 9 from J, leaving 18 bases between them. CDR3 amino acids: CANSGRLGAQYF. The DNA for the CDR3 is TGTGCCAACTCCGGCCGCCTCGGAGCCCAGTACTTC.

V and J are TRBV27 and TRBJ1-2; D is perhaps TRBD1 (6 bases). With 8 bases removed from V and 6 bases from J, the gap between germline ends came to 16 bases. The CDR3 is made up of 13 amino acids. The germline V gene encodes CDR1 MNHEY and CDR2 SMNVEV (reference sequence). The CDR3 reads CASGRGDMNGYTF. CDR3 nucleotides: TGTGCCAGCGGGAGGGGGGATATGAATGGCTACACCTTC.

This chain links TRBV19 with TRBJ1-5, with 9 bases identical to TRBD1. The germline gives CDR1 LNHDA, CDR2 SQIVND (reference sequence). The CDR3 covers 16 residues. With V trimmed by 6 bases and J by 7 bases, 13 bases remained unmatched. The CDR3 nucleotides are TGTGCCAGTAGCAGACACGGGACAGGGAATATGCAGCCCCAGCATTTT. This codes for CASSRHGTGNMQPQHF.

The genes are TRBV28 and TRBJ2-1; perhaps TRBD2 as D (6 bases). V lost 11 bases, J lost 2 bases, and 13 bases lay in between. The germline V gene has CDR1 MDHEN and CDR2 SYDVKM. The CDR3 totals 13 residues. The CDR3 loop is CAAGGEAYNEQFF. CDR3 coding DNA: TGTGCCGCCGGGGGAGAAGCCTACAATGAGCAGTTCTTC.

The rearrangement links TRBV12-2 to TRBJ2-7; TRBD1 is the table's D call and was not checked against the DNA. TRBV12-2 is described as a pseudogene. CDR3 size: 15 residues. CDR3 region: CASRLGSRISYEQYF. CDR3 nucleotide sequence: TGTGCAAGTCGCTTAGGATCCAGGATCTCCTACGAGCAGTACTTC.

The rearrangement uses TRBV18 and TRBJ1-2; D perhaps matches TRBD1 (6 bases). The length of the CDR3 is 15 residues. The V end lost 2 bases, the J end lost 7 bases, and 17 bases lay between the germline ends. Germline CDR1 reads KGHSH; CDR2 reads LQKENI. This CDR3 reads CASSPGGAGLSGYTF. For the CDR3, the DNA is TGTGCCAGCTCACCAGGGGGGGCTGGATTGAGTGGCTACACCTTC.

This rearrangement joins TRBV28 to TRBJ2-1; the D gene is possibly TRBD1 (6 bases). This CDR3 spans 15 amino acids. Between the trimmed V and J ends, which lost 6 bases and 6 bases, there was a span of 18 bases. Germline lookup yields CDR1 MDHEN and CDR2 SYDVKM. The CDR3 DNA is TGTGCCAGCAGCCTTGGACAGCGCCTGATCAATGAGCAGTTCTTC. It encodes CASSLGQRLINEQFF.

The chain has TRBV11-3 and TRBJ2-1, with TRBD2 as a possible D gene (6 bases). With 4 bases removed from V and 7 bases from J, the gap between germline ends came to 11 bases. Looked up from germline, CDR1 is SGHNT and CDR2 is YENEEA. The length of the CDR3 is 13 residues. The CDR3: CASSSRETNEQFF. The DNA of the CDR3 is TGTGCCAGCAGCTCCCGGGAGACGAATGAGCAGTTCTTC.

As DNA, the CDR3 is TGTGCCTGGAGTCCTGGACTAGCGGGAGAAGAGACCCAGTACTTC. Its translation: CAWSPGLAGEETQYF. The rearrangement joins TRBV30 to TRBJ2-5; 13 bases are a match to TRBD2. Trimming removed 2 bases from V and 3 bases from J; junction bases left unmatched: 3. The CDR3 covers 15 residues. The germline CDR1 and CDR2 sequences are GTSNPN and SVGIG (reference sequence). Drawing the rest from reference TRBV30 and TRBJ2-5, the complete variable domain is SQTIHQWPATLVQPVGSPLSLECTVEGTSNPNLYWYRQAAGRGLQLLFYSVGIGQISSEVPQNLSASRPQDRQFILSSKKLLLSDSGFYLCAWSPGLAGEETQYFGPGTRLLVL.

This clone was counted between two and nine times. The chain couples TRBV4-2 to TRBJ2-7; tentative D call: TRBD2 (6 bases). CDR3 length: 16 residues. The germline V and J ends were trimmed by 2 bases and 3 bases, with 17 bases remaining between them. The germline gives CDR1 LGHNA, CDR2 YNFKEQ. The CDR3 loop is CASSQQLADRLYEQYF. The CDR3 coding sequence is TGTGCCAGCAGCCAACAACTAGCTGATAGGCTCTACGAGCAGTACTTC.

The chain has TRBV5-1 and TRBJ2-7; 11 positions agree with TRBD2. J was trimmed by 5 bases and V by 4 bases; bases with no gene match: 8. The CDR3 has 15 residues. Germline loops: CDR1 SGHRS, CDR2 YFSETQ. Written as DNA, the CDR3 is TGCGCCAGCAGCCTTTCTAGCGGGAGGTATAACGAGCAGTACTTC. The encoded protein is CASSLSSGRYNEQYF. Full variable domain (rest looked up from reference TRBV5-1 and TRBJ2-7): KAGVTQTPRYLIKTRGQQVTLSCSPISGHRSVSWYQQTPGQGLQFLFEYFSETQRNKGNFPGRFSGRQFSNSRSEMNVSTLELGDSALYLCASSLSSGRYNEQYFGPGTRLTVT.

The DNA of the CDR3 is TGTGCCAGCAGTGAAGCGGGACAGGGTGGCCAGCCCCAGCATTTT. Protein: CASSEAGQGGQPQHF. The chain uses TRBV6-1 and TRBJ1-5, with TRBD1 identical over 9 bases. The germline V gene encodes CDR1 MNHNS and CDR2 SASEGT. The V segment lost 0 bases and the J segment 7 bases; nucleotides outside the gene matches: 4. This CDR3 is built from 15 residues.

The chain uses TRBV6-6 and TRBJ1-1, with D possibly TRBD1 on 5 matching bases. Germline V gene data show CDR1 as MNHNY and CDR2 as SVGAGI (reference sequence). The CDR3 is made up of 13 amino acids. V was trimmed by 6 bases and J by 0 bases, leaving 8 bases between them. For the CDR3, the DNA is TGTGCCAGCAGGCGGGACGTGAACACTGAAGCTTTCTTT. Its protein is CASRRDVNTEAFF.

This chain links TRBV18 with TRBJ1-2; 8 positions agree with TRBD1. Per the germline V gene, CDR1 is KGHSH and CDR2 is LQKENI. The junction had 13 bases not matched to a gene; V was cut back by 0 bases and J by 1 base. The CDR3 sequence is 19 residues long. In DNA, the CDR3 is TGTGCCAGCTCACCACCACCTCTGAGGACAGGGCCTGATAACTATGGCTACACCTTC. Translation: CASSPPPLRTGPDNYGYTF.

The chain recombines TRBV6-1 with TRBJ1-2; TRBD1 might be the D (6 bases). Germline values: CDR1 MNHNS, CDR2 SASEGT. Trimming stripped 4 bases from V and 4 bases from J, with 13 bases between. CDR3 length equals 14 residues. CDR3 sequence: CASSGRTEFYGYTF. The CDR3 nucleotides read TGTGCCAGCAGTGGGAGGACAGAATTCTATGGCTACACCTTC.

This clone turned up a few times. The chain is built from TRBV28 and TRBJ2-7; 7 bases are shared with TRBD2. The length of the CDR3 is 15 residues. Germline CDR1 MDHEN, CDR2 SYDVKM. The V gene end was trimmed by 6 bases and the J gene end by 0 bases; junction bases not matched to a gene: 8. The CDR3 region is CASSQGGTLSYEQYF. The CDR3 region has the DNA TGTGCCAGCAGCCAGGGAGGGACCCTCTCCTACGAGCAGTACTTC.

This clone has a handful of counts. The chain has TRBV19 and TRBJ2-5; 7 nucleotides match TRBD1. Germline CDR1 is LNHDA and CDR2 is SQIVND (reference sequence). The CDR3 consists of 13 residues. J was trimmed by 2 bases and V by 4 bases; bases with no gene match: 1. The CDR3, as DNA: TGTGCCAGTAGTACGGGACAGCAAGAGACCCAGTACTTC. It translates to CASSTGQQETQYF.

The chain recombines TRBV18 with TRBJ2-1, with TRBD2 identical over 13 bases. The CDR3 runs to 19 residues. Germline CDR1 KGHSH, CDR2 LQKENI. Trimming took 3 bases from V and 0 from J; bases not matched to a gene: 8. DNA of the CDR3: TGTGCCAGCTCACCTAGACGGACTAGCGGGAGCAGCTCCTACAATGAGCAGTTCTTC. It codes for CASSPRRTSGSSSYNEQFF.

This clone came up a few times. The chain's CDR3 is CASSEEVRAWDTQYF. The CDR3 DNA reads as TGTGCCAGCAGTGAAGAAGTGAGAGCGTGGGATACGCAGTATTTT. V usage is TRBV2 and J usage is TRBJ2-3; no firm D call. Germline lookup yields CDR1 SNHLY and CDR2 FYNNEI. The CDR3 totals 15 residues. Trimming took 1 base from V and 6 from J, leaving 14 bases between them.

V usage is TRBV18 and J usage is TRBJ2-7; tentative D call: TRBD2 (5 bases). CDR1 KGHSH and CDR2 LQKENI come from the germline V gene. The CDR3 contains 13 residues. V was cut by 3 bases and J by 3 bases, with 9 bases left in between. The CDR3 DNA is TGTGCCAGCTCACCGCAGCGGAACTACGAGCAGTACTTC. This sequence encodes CASSPQRNYEQYF.

In nucleotides, the CDR3 is TGTGCCAGCAGCGTAGATTCGTGGGAGGGCCCCTACGAGCAGTACTTC. This sequence encodes CASSVDSWEGPYEQYF. V is TRBV9 and J is TRBJ2-7, with 7 bases identical to TRBD2. The CDR3 length is 16 residues. From germline, CDR1 is SGDLS and CDR2 YYNGEE. Trimming cost V 0 bases and J 2 bases; bases outside gene matches: 8.

CDR3 region: CASSLPLGLYEQYF. DNA of the CDR3: TGTGCCAGCAGTTTACCCCTGGGACTCTACGAGCAGTACTTC. The J gene is TRBJ2-7, the V gene TRBV28, with D possibly TRBD2 on 6 matching bases. Trimming shortened V by 2 bases and J by 3 bases, and 11 bases separated the two germline ends. CDR1 and CDR2 (germline): MDHEN, SYDVKM. CDR3 length equals 14 residues.

In its sample, this clone was seen a few times. This chain connects TRBV2 to TRBJ2-4; D is ambiguous. The CDR3 is 13 residues long. The germline V gene encodes CDR1 SNHLY and CDR2 FYNNEI. With 7 bases removed from V and 3 bases from J, the gap between germline ends came to 10 bases. CDR3 amino acids: CASMGRSKNIQYF. CDR3 nucleotides: TGTGCCAGCATGGGTCGGAGCAAAAACATTCAGTACTTC. Full variable domain (rest looked up from reference TRBV2 and TRBJ2-4): EPEVTQTPSHQVTQMGQEVILRCVPISNHLYFYWYRQILGQKVEFLVSFYNNEISEKSEIFDDQFSVERPDGSNFTLKIRSTKLEDSAMYFCASMGRSKNIQYFGAGTRLSVL.

The rearrangement joins TRBV29-1 to TRBJ2-3, with D possibly matching TRBD1 (6 bases). Germline V lookup: CDR1 SQVTM, CDR2 ANQGSEA. V lost 3 bases and J 6 bases, leaving 10 bases between the germline ends. The CDR3 sequence is 12 residues long. The CDR3 DNA follows: TGCAGCGTTGATGGGGGCGGGGATACGCAGTATTTT. Protein product: CSVDGGGDTQYF.

The V and J genes are TRBV19 and TRBJ2-7; 11 bases match TRBD1. The CDR3 runs to 15 residues. Germline V gene sequence: CDR1 LNHDA, CDR2 SQIVND (reference sequence). V shed 5 bases and J 2 bases; nucleotides not matched to a gene: 5. The CDR3 protein is CASSPTGQGAYEQYF. The DNA for the CDR3 is TGTGCCAGTAGTCCAACGGGACAGGGGGCCTACGAGCAGTACTTC.

This clone occurred a few times. The chain combines TRBV7-3 with TRBJ2-5; 8 nucleotides agree with TRBD1. The ends lost 5 bases at V and 7 bases at J; junction bases unmatched: 9. Germline V lookup: CDR1 SGHTA, CDR2 FQGTGA. The CDR3 totals 14 residues. The CDR3: CASSRSTGEGTQYF. The CDR3 DNA reads TGTGCCAGCAGCCGATCGACAGGGGAAGGGACCCAGTACTTC.

Notes on this clone: The same CDR3 is also encoded by other DNA sequences in this sample. The chain has TRBV11-2 and TRBJ2-1; a possible D gene is TRBD2 (5 bases). With 6 bases removed from V and 0 bases from J, the gap between germline ends came to 9 bases. CDR1 and CDR2 from the germline V gene are SGHAT and FQNNGV. The length of the CDR3 is 14 residues. CDR3 sequence reads: CASSSGSSYNEQFF. The CDR3 coding sequence is TGTGCCAGCAGTTCGGGAAGCTCCTACAATGAGCAGTTCTTC.